Sequencing of this T cell receptor (beta chain) was carried out in a study of shared clonotypes between healthy human individuals. J gave up 5 bases and V 1 base, and 8 bases lay outside the gene matches. CDR3 length: 16 amino acids. The germline V gene has CDR1 LNHDA and CDR2 SQIVND (reference sequence). The donors, all of them Caucasian adults, lived in Nashville, Tennessee. Tens of millions of PBMCs were counted before genomic DNA extraction. Sequencing was at deep level. In the original analysis: ImmunoSEQ gave junction-only sequences without quality scores, so filtering differed. Generated by immunoSEQ multiplex PCR, the TCRdb table keeps only in-frame clones and is missing some. The V and J calls and clone size are taken from that table; D and trimming were inferred from the DNA. Of approximately 500,000 clones listed, about four fifths are singletons.

The V gene is TRBV19, the J gene TRBJ2-3; 8 bases are a match to TRBD1. This clonotype originated in a woman aged 40 to 50 in good health. Some clones in this sample may be carry-over from other donors' samples. Source material: PBMCs. The CDR3, as DNA: TGTGCCAGTAGTATAGCCCTGGCACAGGGGGGAGATACGCAGTATTTT. This sequence encodes CASSIALAQGGDTQYF.